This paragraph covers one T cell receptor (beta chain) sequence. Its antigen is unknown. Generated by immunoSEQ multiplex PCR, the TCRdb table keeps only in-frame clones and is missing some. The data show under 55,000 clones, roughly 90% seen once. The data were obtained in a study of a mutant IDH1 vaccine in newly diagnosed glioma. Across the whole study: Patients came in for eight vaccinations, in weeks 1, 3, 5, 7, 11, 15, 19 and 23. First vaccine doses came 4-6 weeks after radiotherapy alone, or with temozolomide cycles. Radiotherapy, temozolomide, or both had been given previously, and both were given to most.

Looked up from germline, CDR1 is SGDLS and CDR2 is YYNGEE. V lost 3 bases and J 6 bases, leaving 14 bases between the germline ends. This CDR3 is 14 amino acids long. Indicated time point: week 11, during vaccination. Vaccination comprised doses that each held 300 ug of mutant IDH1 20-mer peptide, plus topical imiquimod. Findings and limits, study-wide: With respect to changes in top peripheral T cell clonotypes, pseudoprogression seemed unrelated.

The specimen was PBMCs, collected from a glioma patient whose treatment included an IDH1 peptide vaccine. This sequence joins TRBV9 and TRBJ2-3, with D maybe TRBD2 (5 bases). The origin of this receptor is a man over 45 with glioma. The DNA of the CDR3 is TGTGCCAGCAGCGCGACGAGTGGGAGTGATACGCAGTATTTT. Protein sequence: CASSATSGSDTQYF.